The 7 T cell receptor beta chains below all came from one sample that was sequenced in a study of low-dose radiotherapy and immunotherapy resistance in tumors. Alpha and beta chains were covered, as first-strand cDNA relied on TRAV- and TRBV-specific primers. TCRs were amplified for around 21 PCR cycles with a constant-region primer and V-primer adapter. TCRdb re-called the reads through MiXCR, storing one row per CDR3 protein. The sample includes nearly 60,000 distinct CDR3 sequences, about 25% seen only once; the top ten take under 7%. The time point was: after trial treatment. Regarding treatment: LDRT plus nivolumab, ipilimumab, low-dose cyclophosphamide and aspirin (RACIN trial). The sample consisted of PBMCs, taken after low-dose radiotherapy plus immunotherapy. Receptors originate from a male donor with prostate cancer.

This clonotype was detected a few times. The chain carries TRBV9 and TRBJ1-5; possible D gene TRBD1, 6 bases. CDR3 length: 15 amino acids. CDR1 SGDLS and CDR2 YYNGEE come from the germline V gene. Trimming took off 4 bases at V and 2 bases at J, with 13 bases between the two ends. The CDR3 sequence: CASSKQGGGNQPQHF. CDR3 bases: TGTGCCAGCAGCAAACAGGGAGGGGGCAATCAGCCCCAGCATTTT.

At least ten counts were recorded for this clonotype. The CDR3 region has the DNA TGTGCCAGCAGCCAGGGGACAGGGGGAACCTATGGCTACACCTTC. Amino acids: CASSQGTGGTYGYTF. The J gene is TRBJ1-2, the V gene TRBV14; 11 nucleotides match TRBD1. The CDR3 consists of 15 residues. After removal of 3 bases from V and 4 bases from J, the junction contained 4 bases not matched to a gene. Germline CDR1 reads SGHDN; CDR2 reads FVKESK.

This clonotype was counted at least ten times. This rearrangement joins TRBV21-1 to TRBJ2-1; the table's D gene call, TRBD1, was not cross checked with the DNA. TRBV21-1 is marked as a pseudogene. The CDR3 contains 16 residues. The CDR3 region is CASSNGGQGERNEQFF. CDR3 nucleotides: TGTGCCAGCAGCAATGGGGGACAGGGGGAGAGGAATGAGCAGTTCTTC.

The chain couples TRBV5-5 to TRBJ2-5, with no clear D. Germline CDR1 and CDR2: SGHKS and YYEKEE (reference sequence). This CDR3 has 16 residues. V lost 4 bases, J lost 5 bases, and 21 bases lay in between. The CDR3 DNA reads as TGTGCCAGCAGCGTCGACCCGGCCGGCCTCGGGGAGACCCAGTACTTC. Translation gives CASSVDPAGLGETQYF.

This clonotype was counted at least ten times. This chain links TRBV9 with TRBJ2-7; 8 bases fit TRBD1. Germline assignment: CDR1 SGDLS and CDR2 YYNGEE. The V and J ends lost 3 bases and 7 bases, in that order; junction bases with no gene match: 12. CDR3 length: 15 residues. The CDR3 region is CASSARTGSGSEQYF. The CDR3 bases are TGTGCCAGCAGCGCTCGGACAGGGAGTGGGTCTGAGCAGTACTTC.

Ten or more counts support this clonotype. This chain uses TRBV4-3 with TRBJ1-4, with D tentatively TRBD1 (5 bases). CDR3 size: 15 residues. CDR1 is LGHNA and CDR2 is YSLEER in the germline V gene. V lost 4 bases to trimming and J lost 7 bases, with 16 bases between them. The chain's CDR3 is CASSPSAGSTEKLFF. The DNA for the CDR3 is TGCGCCAGCAGCCCGAGCGCAGGGAGTACTGAAAAACTGTTTTTT.

The table lists this clonotype with many counts. This chain connects TRBV7-2 to TRBJ2-7; TRBD2 agrees at 8 bases. In germline, CDR1 is SGHTA, CDR2 FQGNSA. This CDR3 contains 15 residues. V trimming: 4 bases; J trimming: 3 bases; junction bases outside the gene matches: 8. The CDR3 DNA reads as TGTGCCAGCAGCTCCCGGGGCGGGGGGATCTACGAGCAGTACTTC. Its protein is CASSSRGGGIYEQYF. Full variable domain (remainder filled in from reference TRBV7-2 and TRBJ2-7): GAGVSQSPSNKVTEKGKDVELRCDPISGHTALYWYRQSLGQGLEFLIYFQGNSAPDKSGLPSDRFSAERTGGSVSTLTIQRTQQEDSAVYLCASSSRGGGIYEQYFGPGTRLTVT.